A selection of T cell receptor beta chains follows, all from one sample in a study of shared clonotypes between healthy human individuals. Clones were read by immunoSEQ multiplex PCR, and TCRdb kept only the in-frame ones, dropping some. Here the sample spans 700,000 to 950,000 clones, around 96% being singletons. Sequencing input: naive CD8+ T cells sorted from blood. Receptor source: a man aged 30 to 39 in good health. Both conserved end residues are part of each CDR3. D genes are given only for firm matches. For some rows the clone size is stated as once, few or many, or as a class when expanded; others skip it.

-,TRBV27,-,TRBJ2-1,TGTGCCAGCAGCAATAGGGGTGGAGGTTACAATGAGCAGTTCTTC,CASSNRGGGYNEQFF
-,TRBV13,-,TRBJ1-1,TGTGCCAGCAGCTTAGGGTACCAGGGAGAGGGGAACACTGAAGCTTTCTTT,CASSLGYQGEGNTEAFF
TRBD2,TRBV7-2,-,TRBJ2-1,TGTGCCAGCAGCTTAGCCCTTATAGCGGGAGGCGGTGAGCAGTTCTTC,CASSLALIAGGGEQFF
TRBD1,TRBV27,-,TRBJ2-2,TGTGCCAGCAGTTTTTTGGGGACAGGGGGTTTAAGGGCCGGGGAGCTGTTTTTT,CASSFLGTGGLRAGELFF
-,TRBV9,-,TRBJ2-7,TGTGCCAGCAGCGCGGGACAAAGCTCCTACGAGCAGTACTTC,CASSAGQSSYEQYF
-,TRBV6-5,-,TRBJ1-1,TGTGCCAGCAGTTTAGGCGAGGGGAACACTGAAGCTTTCTTT,CASSLGEGNTEAFF
-,TRBV4-1,-,TRBJ2-3,TGCGCCAGCAGCCATTATACATCTAGCACAGATACGCAGTATTTT,CASSHYTSSTDTQYF
TRBD1,TRBV4-1,-,TRBJ1-4,TGCGCCAGCAGCCAAGATGCTGCCGGGACAGGGGCCGAAAAACTGTTTTTT,CASSQDAAGTGAEKLFF
-,TRBV29-1,-,TRBJ2-7,TGCAGCGTTGATCGCACTGACTCCTACGAGCAGTACTTC,CSVDRTDSYEQYF
TRBD1,TRBV4-3,-,TRBJ1-5,TGCGCCAGCAGCCACAGCCGAGCAGACAGGGGGCCACAGCCCCAGCATTTT,CASSHSRADRGPQPQHF
TRBD2,TRBV6-1,-,TRBJ2-1,TGTGCCAGCAGTGGACGCGGGGACTACCTCCACTACAATGAGCAGTTCTTC,CASSGRGDYLHYNEQFF
-,TRBV5-6,-,TRBJ2-7,TGTGCCAGCAGCTTGAAAACTTCGTACGAGCAGTACTTC,CASSLKTSYEQYF
TRBD2,TRBV6-6,-,TRBJ2-7,TGTGCCAGCAGACTGCCGGGACTAGCGGGAGACGACGAGCAGTACTTC,CASRLPGLAGDDEQYF
-,TRBV30,-,TRBJ1-3,TGTGCCTGGATTCACAGGGCCAACTCTGGAAACACCATATATTTT,CAWIHRANSGNTIYF
TRBD1,TRBV27,-,TRBJ2-7,TGTGCCAGCAGTTTGGACAGGGGGCGAGGCTACGAGCAGTACTTC,CASSLDRGRGYEQYF
-,TRBV4-3,-,TRBJ1-1,TGCGCCAGCAGCCAAGTTGTGAACACTGAAGCTTTCTTT,CASSQVVNTEAFF
-,TRBV2,-,TRBJ1-3,TGTGCCAGCAGTGCTGACTTCTACTCTGGAAACACCATATATTTT,CASSADFYSGNTIYF
-,TRBV29-1,once,TRBJ2-1,TGCAGCGTTGAAGATCGGGCGGGCGACGCAGTCTTC,CSVEDRAGDAVF
TRBD1,TRBV5-1,-,TRBJ2-7,TGCGCCAGCAGGGAGACAGGGAATCCCTACGAGCAGTACTTC,CASRETGNPYEQYF
-,TRBV4-1,-,TRBJ1-5,TGCGCCAGCAGCCAAGAGTACAGCAATCAGCCCCAGCATTTT,CASSQEYSNQPQHF
-,TRBV6-6,-,TRBJ1-4,TGCGCCACGGAGAATAATGAAAAACTGTTTTTT,CATENNEKLFF
-,TRBV7-9,-,TRBJ2-1,TGTGCCAGCAGCCATAGCGAGAACTCCTACAATGAGCAGTTCTTC,CASSHSENSYNEQFF
TRBD2,TRBV7-9,-,TRBJ2-2,TGTGCCAGCAGCCGCCCCCCAACTAGCGGGGAGAACGCCGGGGAGCTGTTTTTT,CASSRPPTSGENAGELFF